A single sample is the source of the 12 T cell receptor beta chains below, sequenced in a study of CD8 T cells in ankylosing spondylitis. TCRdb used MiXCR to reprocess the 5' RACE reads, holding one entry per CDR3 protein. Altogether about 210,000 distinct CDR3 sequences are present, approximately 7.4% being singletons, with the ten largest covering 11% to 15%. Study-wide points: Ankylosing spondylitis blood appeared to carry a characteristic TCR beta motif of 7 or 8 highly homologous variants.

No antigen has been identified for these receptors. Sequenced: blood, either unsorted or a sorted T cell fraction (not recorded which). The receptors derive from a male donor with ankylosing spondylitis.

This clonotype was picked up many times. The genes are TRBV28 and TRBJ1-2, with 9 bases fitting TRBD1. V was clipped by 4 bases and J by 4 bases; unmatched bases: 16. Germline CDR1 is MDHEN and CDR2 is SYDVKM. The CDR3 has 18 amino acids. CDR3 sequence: CASSSRIGQGMGVYGYTF. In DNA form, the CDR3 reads TGTGCCAGCAGTTCCCGGATCGGACAGGGGATGGGGGTCTATGGCTACACCTTC.

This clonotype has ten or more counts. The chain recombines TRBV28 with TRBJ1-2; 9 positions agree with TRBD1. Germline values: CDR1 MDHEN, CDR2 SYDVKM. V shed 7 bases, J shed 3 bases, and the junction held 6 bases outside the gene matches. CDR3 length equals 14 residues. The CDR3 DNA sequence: TGTGCCAGCACCGAAACAGGGGGCGACTATGGCTACACCTTC. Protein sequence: CASTETGGDYGYTF.

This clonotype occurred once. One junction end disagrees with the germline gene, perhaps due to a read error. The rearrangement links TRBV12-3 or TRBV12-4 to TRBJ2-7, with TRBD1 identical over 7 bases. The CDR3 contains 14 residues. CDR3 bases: TGTGCCAGCAGGCCTAGGGACAGATCCTACGAGAAGTACTTC. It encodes CASRPRDRSYEKYF.

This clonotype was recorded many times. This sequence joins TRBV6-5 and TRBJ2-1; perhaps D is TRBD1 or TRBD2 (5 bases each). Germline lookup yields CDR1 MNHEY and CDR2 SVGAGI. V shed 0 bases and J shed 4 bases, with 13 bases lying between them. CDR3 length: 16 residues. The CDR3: CASSYSMRGIYNEQFF. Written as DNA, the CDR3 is TGTGCCAGCAGTTACTCGATGAGGGGAATTTACAATGAGCAGTTCTTC.

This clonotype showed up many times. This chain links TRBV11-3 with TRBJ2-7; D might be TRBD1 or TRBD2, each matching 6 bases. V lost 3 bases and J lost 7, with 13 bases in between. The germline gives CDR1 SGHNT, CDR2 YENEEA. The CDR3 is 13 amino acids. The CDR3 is CASSLGGRGEQYF. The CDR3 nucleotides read TGTGCCAGCAGCTTGGGGGGCCGCGGAGAGCAGTACTTC.

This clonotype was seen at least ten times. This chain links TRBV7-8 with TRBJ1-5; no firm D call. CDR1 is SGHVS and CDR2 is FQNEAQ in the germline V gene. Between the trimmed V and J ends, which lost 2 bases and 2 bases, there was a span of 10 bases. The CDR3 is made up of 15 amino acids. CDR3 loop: CASSLPGVGNQPQHF. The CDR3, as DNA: TGTGCCAGCAGCTTACCGGGTGTGGGCAATCAGCCCCAGCATTTT.

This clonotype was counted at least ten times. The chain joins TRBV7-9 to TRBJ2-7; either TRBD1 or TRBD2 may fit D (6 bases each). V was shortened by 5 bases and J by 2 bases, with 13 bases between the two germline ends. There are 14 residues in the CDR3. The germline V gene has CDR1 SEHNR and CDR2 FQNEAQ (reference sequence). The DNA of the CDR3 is TGTGCCAGCAGCGACGGGGGCCGCACCTACGAGCAGTACTTC. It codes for CASSDGGRTYEQYF.

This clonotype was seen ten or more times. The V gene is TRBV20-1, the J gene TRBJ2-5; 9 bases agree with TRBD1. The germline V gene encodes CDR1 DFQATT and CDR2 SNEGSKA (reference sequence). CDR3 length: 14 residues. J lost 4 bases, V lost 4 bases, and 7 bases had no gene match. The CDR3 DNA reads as TGCAGTGCTACGTCCAACAGGGGGCGAGAGACCCAGTACTTC. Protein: CSATSNRGRETQYF.

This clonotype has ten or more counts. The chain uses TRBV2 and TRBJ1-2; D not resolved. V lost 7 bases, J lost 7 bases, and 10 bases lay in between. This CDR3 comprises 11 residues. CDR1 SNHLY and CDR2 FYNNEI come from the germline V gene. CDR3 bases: TGTGCCAGCATCAGTTCGGTTGGCTACACCTTC. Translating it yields CASISSVGYTF.

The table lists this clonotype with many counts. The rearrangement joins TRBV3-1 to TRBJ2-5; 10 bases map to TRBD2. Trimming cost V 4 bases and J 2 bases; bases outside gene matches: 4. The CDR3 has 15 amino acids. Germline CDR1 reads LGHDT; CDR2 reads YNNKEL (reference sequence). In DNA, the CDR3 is TGTGCCAGCAGCCGACGGACTAGCGGACAAGAGACCCAGTACTTC. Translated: CASSRRTSGQETQYF.

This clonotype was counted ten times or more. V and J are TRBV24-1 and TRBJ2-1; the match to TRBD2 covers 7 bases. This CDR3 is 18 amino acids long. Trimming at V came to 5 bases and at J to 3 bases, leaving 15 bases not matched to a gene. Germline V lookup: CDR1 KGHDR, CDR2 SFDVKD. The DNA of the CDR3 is TGTGCCACCAGTGCTATCCCTGGTAGCGGGCAAGTCTACAATGAGCAGTTCTTC. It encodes CATSAIPGSGQVYNEQFF.

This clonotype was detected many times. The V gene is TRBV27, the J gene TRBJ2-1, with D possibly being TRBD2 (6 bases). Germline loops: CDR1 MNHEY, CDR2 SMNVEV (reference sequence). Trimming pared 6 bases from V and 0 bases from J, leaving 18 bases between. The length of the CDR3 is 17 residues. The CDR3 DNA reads TGTGCCAGCAGAAGGGACTCGATCTTAAGCTCCTACAATGAGCAGTTCTTC. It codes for CASRRDSILSSYNEQFF.